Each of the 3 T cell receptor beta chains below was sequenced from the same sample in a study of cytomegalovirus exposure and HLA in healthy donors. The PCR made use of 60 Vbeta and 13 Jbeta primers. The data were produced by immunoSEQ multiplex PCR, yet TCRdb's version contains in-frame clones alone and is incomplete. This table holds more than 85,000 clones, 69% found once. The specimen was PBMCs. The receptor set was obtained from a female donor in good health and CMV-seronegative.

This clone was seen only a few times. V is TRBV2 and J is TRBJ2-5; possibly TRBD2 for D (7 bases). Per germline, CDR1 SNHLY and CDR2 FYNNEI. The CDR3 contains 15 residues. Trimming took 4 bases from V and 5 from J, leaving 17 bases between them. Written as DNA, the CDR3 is TGTGCCAGCAGTGGCCCCCGGGGGGCGAGGGAGACCCAGTACTTC. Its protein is CASSGPRGARETQYF.

CDR3 residues: CASSPRLTGVETQYF. The CDR3 DNA follows: TGTGCCAGCAGCCCCCGACTAACGGGGGTGGAGACCCAGTACTTC. This sequence joins TRBV4-2 and TRBJ2-5, with D perhaps matching TRBD2 (6 bases). This CDR3 has 15 residues. Trimming removed 4 bases at V and 5 bases at J, with 17 bases between. Germline V lookup: CDR1 LGHNA, CDR2 YNFKEQ.

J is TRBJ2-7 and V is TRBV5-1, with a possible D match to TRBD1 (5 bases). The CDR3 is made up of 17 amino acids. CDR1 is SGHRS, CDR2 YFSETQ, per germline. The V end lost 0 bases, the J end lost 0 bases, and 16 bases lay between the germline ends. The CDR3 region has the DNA TGCGCCAGCAGCTTGGCTGACAGCACCTACCTCTCCTACGAGCAGTACTTC. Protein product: CASSLADSTYLSYEQYF.